This record looks at one T cell receptor beta chain sequence and its context. Its antigen target is currently unknown. No base-level quality is on record; no much larger clone is a single base apart. The source of the sample is a study of cytomegalovirus exposure and HLA in healthy donors (dated by TCRdb to 2016 to 2017). Regarding the research as a whole: According to an earlier analysis of a few hundred of the donors, 200 million or so T cells yielded 117 million unique TCR beta sequences and around 300 Gb of sequence data. A later analysis re-analyzed previously published TCR beta repertoires from approximately 700 donors and added high-resolution HLA genotyping to study TCR occurrence patterns. Because of strong linkage in the cohort, roughly five DR-DQ haplotypes were treated as single units for association and clustering. To decide whether each TCR beta V gene segment behaved as functional or pseudogenic, an earlier analysis of some 600 of the donors relied on high-throughput TCR beta sequencing. Donor age, sex, ethnicity and CMV serostatus were collected together with the repertoire data. Genome-wide SNP genotypes for about three fifths of the roughly 670 donors were used in a later genetic analysis, which treated that subset as a discovery cohort. Using immunosequencing, the study profiled T cell repertoires from around 680 subjects and related those repertoires to cytomegalovirus serostatus. The number of donors typed differed by locus, with about 629-630 for A, B, C, DRB1 and DQB1, 522 for DQA1, some 570 for DPA1, and 472 for DPB1. The study was designed to test whether signatures of past pathogen exposure could be identified by cataloging public T cell receptors. Rather than using new phenotypic data, the later analysis identified candidate immune exposures from TCR beta sequences and from how often those sequences occurred across donors. Among roughly 400 genotyped donors of the cohort, an average of approximately 240,000 unique TCR beta nucleotide sequences were sequenced per donor, roughly 20% of them non-productive. Every repertoire in the discovery cohort had been generated on one and the same sequencing platform. Among the approximately 420 genotyped donors, around 81% belonged to the genetic ancestry cluster associated with self-reported Caucasian donors. About 280 gigabases of sequencing data and 78 million or so unique TCR sequences were included in an early release covering roughly 700 HLA-typed donors. To predict cytomegalovirus infection status, the study brought together high-throughput TCR immunosequencing, statistical association of individual TCRs with disease status, and machine learning. Along with the approximately 620-subject first cohort, a separate validation cohort of roughly 110 different subjects was used. Class I and class II HLA loci were covered by the typing at four-digit resolution.

The cohort comprised under 700 healthy bone marrow donors. Cohort members were all nominally healthy when sampled, although unrecorded immune exposures were likely present. The donor was CMV seropositive and was included in the group of some 290 seropositive cohort members. A peripheral blood sample was provided by each donor, and peripheral blood mononuclear cells were used for TCR beta sequencing. The Qiagen DNeasy Blood Extraction Kit was used to extract genomic DNA from the blood cell samples. Library preparation used the immunoSEQ multiplex PCR assay. The multiplex PCR relied on a mix of 60 forward primers for TCR Vbeta segments and 13 reverse primers for TCR Jbeta segments. Amplification of the CDR3 region of rearranged TCR beta genes was performed with a multiplex PCR assay on genomic DNA. On the Illumina HiSeq System, the amplified TCR beta libraries were sequenced as 87-base-pair reads. In the source study's methods: A later analysis counted some 74 million unique TCR beta chains across the 500 to 850 repertoires, and 9 million to 14 million of these chains were shared by at least two donors. Raw reads were error-corrected and collapsed into unique sequences with a nearest-neighbor algorithm that merged closely related sequences to remove PCR and sequencing errors. V, D and J gene segments were assigned by aligning CDR3 sequences to IMGT reference sequences. For a sequence to be retained, a match of at least six nucleotides to both a V gene segment and a J gene segment was required. Rearrangements were classified as productive when the CDR3 lacked stop codons and remained in frame with V and J, and all other rearrangements were classified as non-productive. Following IMGT convention, CDR3 was defined as the stretch from the second conserved V-encoded cysteine up to the conserved J-encoded phenylalanine. In an earlier analysis of 587 of the donors, sequences lacking an unambiguous match to a single V gene segment were excluded. An earlier analysis of several hundred of the donors classified V segments as functional when productive rearrangements were above 56.7% and as segregating when the standard deviation between donors was above 5%. A statistical classification framework was developed to diagnose cytomegalovirus status using the catalog of TCR beta chain sequences. A later analysis assigned V and J genes by comparing TCR nucleotide sequences with IMGT/GENE-DB human TR gene sequences. Using the TCRdist pipeline, a later analysis assigned CDR3 sequences along with most-parsimonious VDJ recombination scenarios. In a later analysis, each TCR beta chain was defined by its CDR3 amino acid sequence together with its V-gene family, and reads without a unique V-gene family were excluded. As a way to deal with suspected cross-contamination and a sequencing artifact, a later analysis dropped 592 nucleotide sequences that were highly shared and had low generation probability. For each public chain, a later analysis derived a clonal expansion index from normalized ranks of inferred template counts within each repertoire. A later analysis computed generation probabilities with a VDJ recombination model fitted to out-of-frame rearrangements, and checked the results against IGoR. In a later analysis, TCR-TCR, TCR-HLA and TCR-CMV co-occurrence was scored with hypergeometric tests, and a repertoire-size bias correction was applied to TCR pairs. In a later analysis, false discovery rates were estimated by permuting HLA or CMV assignments 20 times. A later analysis grouped co-occurring TCRs with DBSCAN, adding TCRdist sequence similarity when clustering within HLA-allele-positive subsets. For co-occurrence clustering, repertoires with fewer than 30,000 or more than 120,000 public chains were excluded, along with five repertoires with anomalous nucleotide sharing. TCRdb retrieved this table from immuneACCESS and kept in-frame rearrangements only. Not all clones are present; in checked studies, unresolved V genes account for under half, and no reason is known for the remainder. V, J and clone size are those of that table, while D and trimming were read from the DNA. This sample holds some 87,000 clones; 79% were observed only once. The ten largest clones capture 20% to 25% of the sample.

There are 18 amino acids in the CDR3, from cysteine to phenylalanine inclusive. Only the CDR3 portion is preserved as DNA: 54 bases, with reading frame beginning at the first base. CDR1 and CDR2 (SGHNT, YYREEE) derive from the germline V gene (reference sequence). V is cut back by 0 bases and J by 2 bases, with 13 bases in the junction unmatched. What the research found in general, with its limitations: When HLA alleles, especially DR and DQ, strongly co-occurred, TCR associations were difficult to assign to individual alleles. Correlated functional status among segregating V segments might be attributable to linkage disequilibrium, but an unknown experimental factor could not be ruled out. According to the authors, the approach could potentially be generalized to other disease states and immunological phenotypes. HLA typing was unavailable for some donors at each locus, so association tests used only the typed subset. In vitro tests confirmed that a few of the cytomegalovirus-associated TCR beta chains recognize cytomegalovirus antigens. The sequencing pipeline was judged likely to have produced a cluster of highly shared sequence variants as a technical artifact. A later analysis found that HLA-associated TCR beta chains were more clonally expanded and had lower generation probabilities than equally common non-associated chains. According to a later analysis, TCR association rates differed among HLA loci, with DRB1 alleles showing the most associated TCRs and HLA-C alleles showing the fewest. Only TCR beta chains were sequenced in this cohort, and the absence of alpha or paired-chain data limited detectable features. A further reported finding was that TCR beta sequences accurately predicted the HLA-A and HLA-B alleles for most subjects in the first cohort. According to a later analysis, most CMV-associated TCR beta chains appeared to be HLA-restricted, and the HLA associations seemed to be driven largely by CMV exposure. The study listed 150 to 200 TCR beta chains as associated with cytomegalovirus. Because the 87-base-pair reads could not distinguish some IMGT-functional V segments, including TRBV6-2 and TRBV6-3, those segments were excluded. The earlier analysis of a few hundred of the donors excluded some 15 rarely observed V segments, including chromosome 9 orphons, because counts were too low. CMV serostatus was the only immune exposure information available for the cohort. Sequencing depth was assumed to be roughly uniform across donors in the presence/absence analyses, though that assumption may not hold. A later analysis associated 17,000 or so TCR beta sequences with specific HLA alleles at a false discovery rate of 0.05. In a later genetic analysis, a missense DCLRE1C variant was associated with V-gene and J-gene trimming of TCR beta chains, and the association was replicated in an independent cohort. A later genetic analysis reported fewer N-insertions in productive TCRs among donors in an Asian-associated ancestry cluster than the roughly 700-donor mean. In an earlier analysis of approximately 590 of the donors, most TCR beta V segments were observed in productive rearrangements about 87% or about 30% of the time, broadly matching IMGT annotations. In a later analysis, several top co-occurrence clusters were reported to appear linked to parvovirus B19, influenza, CMV and Epstein-Barr virus. The classifier was reported to diagnose cytomegalovirus status with high specificity and sensitivity in both the original and validation cohorts. Most TCR sequences were observed very rarely across donors, whereas some public TCRs were present in many individuals.

Source material: PBMCs. The chain employs TRBV5-4 and TRBJ2-5; the junction holds 7 bases that match TRBD1. The TCR sequence derives from a woman in her thirties or forties in good health and CMV-seropositive. The CDR3 here reads CASSLAGQPFLAQETQYF. The DNA reads as follows: TGTGCCAGCAGCTTGGCGGGACAGCCCTTTTTAGCTCAAGAGACCCAGTACTTC. The variable domain in full, with residues beyond the CDR3 obtained from the reference TRBV5-4 and TRBJ2-5 genes, is ETGVTQSPTHLIKTRGQQVTLRCSSQSGHNTVSWYQQALGQGPQFIFQYYREEENGRGNFPPRFSGLQFPNYSSELNVNALELDDSALYLCASSLAGQPFLAQETQYFGPGTRLLVL.